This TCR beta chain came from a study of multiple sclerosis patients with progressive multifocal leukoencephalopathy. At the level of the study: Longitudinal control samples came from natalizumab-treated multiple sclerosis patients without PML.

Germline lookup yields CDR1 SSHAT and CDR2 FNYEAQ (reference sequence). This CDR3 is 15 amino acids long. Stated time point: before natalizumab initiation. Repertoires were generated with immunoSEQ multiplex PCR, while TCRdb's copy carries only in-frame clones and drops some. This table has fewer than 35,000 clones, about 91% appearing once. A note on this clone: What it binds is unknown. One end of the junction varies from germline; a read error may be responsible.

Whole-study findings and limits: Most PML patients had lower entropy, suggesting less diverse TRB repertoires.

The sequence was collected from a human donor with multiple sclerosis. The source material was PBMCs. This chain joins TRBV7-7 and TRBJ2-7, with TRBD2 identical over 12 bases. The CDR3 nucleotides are TGTGCTAGCAGCCCACTAGCGGGAGGATCCTACGAGCAGTACTTC. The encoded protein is CASSPLAGGSYEQYF.